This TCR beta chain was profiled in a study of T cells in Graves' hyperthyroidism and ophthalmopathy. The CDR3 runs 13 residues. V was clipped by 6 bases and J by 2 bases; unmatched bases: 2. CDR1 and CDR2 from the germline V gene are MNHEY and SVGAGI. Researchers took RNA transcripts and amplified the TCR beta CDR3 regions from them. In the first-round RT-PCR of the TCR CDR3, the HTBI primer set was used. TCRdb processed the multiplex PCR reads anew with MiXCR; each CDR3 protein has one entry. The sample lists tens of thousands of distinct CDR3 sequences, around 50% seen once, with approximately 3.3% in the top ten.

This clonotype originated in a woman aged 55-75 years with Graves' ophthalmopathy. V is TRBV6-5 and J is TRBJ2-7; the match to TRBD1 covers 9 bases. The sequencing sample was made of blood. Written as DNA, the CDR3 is TGTGCCAGCAGAGACAGGGGGACCTACGAGCAGTACTTC. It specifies CASRDRGTYEQYF.